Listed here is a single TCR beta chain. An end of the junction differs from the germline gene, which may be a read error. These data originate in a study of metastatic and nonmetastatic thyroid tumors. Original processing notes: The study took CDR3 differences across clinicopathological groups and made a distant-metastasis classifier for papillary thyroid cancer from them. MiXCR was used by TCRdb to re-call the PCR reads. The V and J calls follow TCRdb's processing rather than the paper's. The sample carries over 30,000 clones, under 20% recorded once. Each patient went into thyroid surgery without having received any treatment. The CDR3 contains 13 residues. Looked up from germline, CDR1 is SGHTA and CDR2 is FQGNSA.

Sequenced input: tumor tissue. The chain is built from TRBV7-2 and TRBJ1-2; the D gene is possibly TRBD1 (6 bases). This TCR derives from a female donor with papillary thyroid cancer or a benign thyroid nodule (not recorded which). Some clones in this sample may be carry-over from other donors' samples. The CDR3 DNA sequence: TGTGCCAGCAGCCCAGGGGCTGGCTATGTCTACACCTTC. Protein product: CASSPGAGYVYTF.